These T cell receptor beta chains were read from a single sample in a study of blood T cell repertoires in COVID-19. Libraries were prepared by immunoSEQ multiplex PCR; TCRdb keeps only in-frame clonotypes and omits some of them. The table shows fewer than 400,000 clones, with 80% to 90% occurring only once. Sequencing input: peripheral blood. The receptors were gathered from a young man with active or convalescent COVID-19. The conserved cysteine and the conserved F or W are not part of the CDR3 here. Each record gives: V gene, CDR3 protein.

V: TRBV6-5; CDR3: ASRLAGNYGYT
V: TRBV10-3; CDR3: AITPGTGEQF
V: TRBV7-2; CDR3: ASSLEGHANTEAF
V: TRBV4-1; CDR3: ASSQEEAGPRDTQY
V: TRBV3-1/TRBV3-2; CDR3: ASIRRGANVLT
V: TRBV11-3; CDR3: ASSSRQGPSGANVLT
V: TRBV27; CDR3: ASSFPGKDNQPQH
V: TRBV12-3/TRBV12-4; CDR3: ASSPGQGTEAF
V: TRBV19; CDR3: ASSAIDRGRGTNEKLF
V: TRBV6-5; CDR3: ASSATSGLPYEQY
V: TRBV7-6; CDR3: ASSLSGTGEGGYT
V: TRBV19; CDR3: ASNRQGNTEAF
V: TRBV19; CDR3: ASSTLDMTNTGELF